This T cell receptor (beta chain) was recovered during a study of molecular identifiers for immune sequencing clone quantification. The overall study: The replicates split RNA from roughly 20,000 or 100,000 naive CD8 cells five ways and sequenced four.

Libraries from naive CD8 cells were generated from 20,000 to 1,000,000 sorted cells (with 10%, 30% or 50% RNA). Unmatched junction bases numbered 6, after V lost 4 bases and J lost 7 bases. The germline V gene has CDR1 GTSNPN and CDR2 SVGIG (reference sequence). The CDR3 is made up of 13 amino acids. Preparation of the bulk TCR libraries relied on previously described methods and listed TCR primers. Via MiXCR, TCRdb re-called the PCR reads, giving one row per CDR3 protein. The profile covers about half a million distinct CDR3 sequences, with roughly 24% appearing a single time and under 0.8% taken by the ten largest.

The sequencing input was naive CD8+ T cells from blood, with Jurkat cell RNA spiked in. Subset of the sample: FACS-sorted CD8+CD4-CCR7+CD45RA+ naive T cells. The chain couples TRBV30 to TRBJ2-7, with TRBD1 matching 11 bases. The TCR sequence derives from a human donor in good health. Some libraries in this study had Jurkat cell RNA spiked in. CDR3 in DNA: TGTGCCTGGAAATGGGACAGGGGGAATGAGCAGTACTTC. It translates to CAWKWDRGNEQYF.